Detailed here is one T cell receptor (beta chain). The germline CDR1 and CDR2 sequences are MNHEY and SVGAGI. CDR3 length: 15 residues. The V and J ends lost 7 bases and 7 bases respectively, with 19 bases between them. The data belong to a study of T cell responses to AZD1222 COVID-19 vaccine. Some clones are missing from TCRdb's copy, which holds only in-frame ones; the method was immunoSEQ multiplex PCR. The data hold 70,000 to 85,000 clones, with 65% to 85% observed a single time. The chain links TRBV6-5 to TRBJ2-2; possible D gene TRBD2, 6 bases. Here the sequenced sample was peripheral blood, taken on day 0 of AZD1222 vaccination. The clonotype was recovered from an adult in good health. The CDR3 DNA reads as TGTGCCAGCACCACGTTCGTCGGGGGTATCGGGGAGCTGTTTTTT. This codes for CASTTFVGGIGELFF.